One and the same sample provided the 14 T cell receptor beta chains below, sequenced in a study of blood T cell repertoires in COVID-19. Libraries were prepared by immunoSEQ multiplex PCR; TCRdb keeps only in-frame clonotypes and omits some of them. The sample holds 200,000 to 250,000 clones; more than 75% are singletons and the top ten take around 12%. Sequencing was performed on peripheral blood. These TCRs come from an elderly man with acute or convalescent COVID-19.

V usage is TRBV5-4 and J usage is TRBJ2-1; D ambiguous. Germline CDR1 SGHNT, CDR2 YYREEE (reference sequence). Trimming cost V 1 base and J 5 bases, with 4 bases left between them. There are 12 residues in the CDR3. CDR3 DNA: TGTGCCAGCAGCTTGCAAAACAATGAGCAGTTCTTC. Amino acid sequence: CASSLQNNEQFF.

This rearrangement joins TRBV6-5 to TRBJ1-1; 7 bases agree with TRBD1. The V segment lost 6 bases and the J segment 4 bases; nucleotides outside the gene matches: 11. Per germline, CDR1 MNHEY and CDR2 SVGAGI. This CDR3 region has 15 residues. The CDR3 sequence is CASSPRQGVSTEAFF. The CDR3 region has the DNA TGTGCCAGCAGCCCCCGACAGGGAGTGAGCACTGAAGCTTTCTTT.

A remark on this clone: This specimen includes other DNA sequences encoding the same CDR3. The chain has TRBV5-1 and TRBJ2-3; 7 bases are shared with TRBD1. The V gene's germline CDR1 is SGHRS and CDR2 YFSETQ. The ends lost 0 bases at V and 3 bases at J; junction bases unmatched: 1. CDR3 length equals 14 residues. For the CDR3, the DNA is TGCGCCAGCAGCTTGGGGGGACAGACAGATACGCAGTATTTT. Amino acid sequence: CASSLGGQTDTQYF.

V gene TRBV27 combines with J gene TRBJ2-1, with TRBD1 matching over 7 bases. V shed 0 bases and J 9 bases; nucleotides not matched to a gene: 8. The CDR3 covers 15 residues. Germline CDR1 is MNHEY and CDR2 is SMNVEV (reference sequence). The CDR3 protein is CASSLSGQPMSEQFF. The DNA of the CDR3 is TGTGCCAGCAGTTTATCGGGACAGCCCATGAGTGAGCAGTTCTTC.

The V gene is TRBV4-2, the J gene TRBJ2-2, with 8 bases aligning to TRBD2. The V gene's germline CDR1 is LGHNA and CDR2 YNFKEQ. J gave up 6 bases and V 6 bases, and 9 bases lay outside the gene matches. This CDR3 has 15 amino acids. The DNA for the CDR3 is TGTGCCAGCAGGCCCGGGGGGGAGTTGGCCGGGGAGCTGTTTTTT. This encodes CASRPGGELAGELFF.

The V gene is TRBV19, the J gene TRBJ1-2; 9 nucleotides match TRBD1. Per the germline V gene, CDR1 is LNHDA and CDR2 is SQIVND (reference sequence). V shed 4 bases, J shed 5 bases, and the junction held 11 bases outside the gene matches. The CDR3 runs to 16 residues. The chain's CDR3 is CASSTASTGGRYGYTF. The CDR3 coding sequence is TGTGCCAGTAGTACCGCATCGACAGGGGGACGGTATGGCTACACCTTC.

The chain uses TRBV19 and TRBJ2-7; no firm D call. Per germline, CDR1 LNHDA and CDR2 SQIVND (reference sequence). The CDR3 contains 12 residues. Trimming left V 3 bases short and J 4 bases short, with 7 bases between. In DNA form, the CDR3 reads TGTGCCAGTAGTATTAGCCCTTACGAGCAGTACTTC. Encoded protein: CASSISPYEQYF.

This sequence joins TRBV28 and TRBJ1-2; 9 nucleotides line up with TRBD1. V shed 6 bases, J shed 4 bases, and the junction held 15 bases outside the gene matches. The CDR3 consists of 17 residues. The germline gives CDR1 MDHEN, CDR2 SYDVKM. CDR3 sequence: CASSPQGPQGAGYGYTF. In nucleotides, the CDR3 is TGTGCCAGCAGCCCCCAGGGTCCACAGGGGGCCGGCTATGGCTACACCTTC.

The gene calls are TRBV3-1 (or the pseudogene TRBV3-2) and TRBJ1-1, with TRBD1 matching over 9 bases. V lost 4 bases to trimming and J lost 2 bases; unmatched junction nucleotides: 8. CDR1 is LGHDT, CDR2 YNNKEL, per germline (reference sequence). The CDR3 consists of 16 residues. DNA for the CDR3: TGTGCCAGCAGCCGAGACCACAGGGGGCGAAACACTGAAGCTTTCTTT. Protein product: CASSRDHRGRNTEAFF.

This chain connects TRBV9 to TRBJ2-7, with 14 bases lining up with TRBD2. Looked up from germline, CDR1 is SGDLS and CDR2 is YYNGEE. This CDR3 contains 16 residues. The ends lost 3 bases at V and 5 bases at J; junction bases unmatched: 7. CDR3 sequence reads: CASSGGLAGDINEQYF. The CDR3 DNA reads TGTGCCAGCAGCGGGGGACTAGCGGGGGACATCAACGAGCAGTACTTC.

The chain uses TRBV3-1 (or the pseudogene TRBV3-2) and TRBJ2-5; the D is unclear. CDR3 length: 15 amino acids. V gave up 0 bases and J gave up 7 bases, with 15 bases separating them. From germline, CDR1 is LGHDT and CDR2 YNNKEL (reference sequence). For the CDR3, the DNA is TGTGCCAGCAGCCAAGATACCCAGGCAGTAGGGACCCAGTACTTC. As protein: CASSQDTQAVGTQYF.

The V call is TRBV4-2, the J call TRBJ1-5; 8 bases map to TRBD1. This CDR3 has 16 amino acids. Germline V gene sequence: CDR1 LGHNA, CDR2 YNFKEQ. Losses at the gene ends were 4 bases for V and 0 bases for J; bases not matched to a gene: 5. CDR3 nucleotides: TGTGCCAGCAGCCGGGACAGGCGGGTTAGCAATCAGCCCCAGCATTTT. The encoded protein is CASSRDRRVSNQPQHF.

The CDR3 region has the DNA TGTGCCAGCAGTTCCCGGGGCAGGGGGCTCTATGGCTACACCTTC. This sequence encodes CASSSRGRGLYGYTF. The chain joins TRBV28 to TRBJ1-2; 8 bases match TRBD1. The CDR3 has 15 amino acids. Germline loops: CDR1 MDHEN, CDR2 SYDVKM. V lost 4 bases, J lost 4 bases, and 8 bases stayed unmatched.

The CDR3 nucleotides read TGTGCCAGCCGCCCCCCGGCCGGGAAGAATCAGCCCCAGCATTTT. This codes for CASRPPAGKNQPQHF. The chain uses TRBV3-1 (or the pseudogene TRBV3-2) and TRBJ1-5; D unclear. Germline values: CDR1 LGHDT, CDR2 YNNKEL (reference sequence). Trimming shortened V by 8 bases and J by 4 bases, and 18 bases separated the two germline ends. This CDR3 is 15 amino acids long.